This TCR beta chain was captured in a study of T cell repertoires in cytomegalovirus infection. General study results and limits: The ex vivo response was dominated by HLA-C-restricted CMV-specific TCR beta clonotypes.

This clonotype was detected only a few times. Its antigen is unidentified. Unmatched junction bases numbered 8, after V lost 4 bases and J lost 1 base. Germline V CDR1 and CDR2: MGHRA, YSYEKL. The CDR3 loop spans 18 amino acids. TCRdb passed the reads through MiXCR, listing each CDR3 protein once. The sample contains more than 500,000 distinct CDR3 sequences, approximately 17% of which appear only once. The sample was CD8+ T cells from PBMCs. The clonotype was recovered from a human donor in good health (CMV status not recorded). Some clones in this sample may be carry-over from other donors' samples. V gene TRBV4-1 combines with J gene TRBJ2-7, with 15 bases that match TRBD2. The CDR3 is CASSLQGLAGGRSYEQYF. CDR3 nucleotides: TGCGCCAGCAGCCTTCAGGGACTAGCGGGGGGTCGATCCTACGAGCAGTACTTC.